A selection of T cell receptor beta chains follows, all from one sample in a study of blood T cells in healthy people across ages. MiXCR was run by TCRdb on the 5' RACE reads, yielding one entry per CDR3 protein. The sample contains about 1,500,000 distinct CDR3 sequences, roughly 27% of which appear only once. Sample: blood. All receptors derive from a woman aged 30 to 39 in good health. Both conserved end residues are part of each CDR3.

CDR3 length: 15; J gene: TRBJ2-3; V gene: TRBV10-3; CDR3 protein: CAISEGTGATDTQYF
CDR3 length: 14; J gene: TRBJ1-2; V gene: TRBV29-1; CDR3 protein: CSVEWGGPLYGYTF
CDR3 length: 16; J gene: TRBJ1-2; V gene: TRBV30; CDR3 protein: CAWISSRVISNYGYTF
CDR3 length: 16; J gene: TRBJ2-1; V gene: TRBV18; CDR3 protein: CASSPRAGTGYNEQFF
CDR3 length: 14; J gene: TRBJ2-5; V gene: TRBV5-6; CDR3 protein: CASSSYRDVETQYF
CDR3 length: 16; J gene: TRBJ2-4; V gene: TRBV11-2; CDR3 protein: CASSLLQASAKNIQYF
CDR3 length: 16; J gene: TRBJ2-7; V gene: TRBV5-1; CDR3 protein: CASSLRGLASSYEQYF
CDR3 length: 15; J gene: TRBJ2-6; V gene: TRBV6-6; CDR3 protein: CASRLQGNGANVLTF
CDR3 length: 17; J gene: TRBJ2-3; V gene: TRBV5-1; CDR3 protein: CASSQPGLGTSTDTQYF
CDR3 length: 13; J gene: TRBJ2-7; V gene: TRBV27; CDR3 protein: CASSPFSDYEQYF
CDR3 length: 17; J gene: TRBJ2-1; V gene: TRBV7-6; CDR3 protein: CASSADQGLAGANEQFF
CDR3 length: 14; J gene: TRBJ2-5; V gene: TRBV10-3; CDR3 protein: CAIREAGKQETQYF
CDR3 length: 15; J gene: TRBJ1-2; V gene: TRBV28; CDR3 protein: CASSRGAAGNYGYTF
CDR3 length: 18; J gene: TRBJ2-1; V gene: TRBV12-3/TRBV12-4; CDR3 protein: CASSRLAGGRNIYNEQFF
CDR3 length: 14; J gene: -; V gene: TRBV10-3; CDR3 protein: CAIRGGRTTNEQYF
CDR3 length: 13; J gene: TRBJ1-5; V gene: TRBV27; CDR3 protein: CASSDGYNQPQHF
CDR3 length: 13; J gene: TRBJ1-5; V gene: TRBV3-1; CDR3 protein: CVSAAGGNQPQHF
CDR3 length: 17; J gene: TRBJ2-3; V gene: TRBV5-1; CDR3 protein: CASSRGLAGGSTDTQYF
CDR3 length: 17; J gene: TRBJ2-1; V gene: TRBV5-1; CDR3 protein: CASSLFQRESSYNEQFF
CDR3 length: 13; J gene: TRBJ2-4; V gene: TRBV6-5; CDR3 protein: CASRGTAKNIQYF
CDR3 length: 19; J gene: TRBJ2-1; V gene: TRBV6-2/TRBV6-3; CDR3 protein: CASSYQTSGGALSDNEQFF
CDR3 length: 13; J gene: TRBJ1-4; V gene: TRBV20-1; CDR3 protein: CSASLGRNEKLFF
CDR3 length: 12; J gene: TRBJ2-5; V gene: TRBV2; CDR3 protein: CASKPDRGEQYF
CDR3 length: 16; J gene: TRBJ2-5; V gene: TRBV2; CDR3 protein: CASRADRDRVRETQYF
CDR3 length: 15; J gene: TRBJ2-1; V gene: TRBV15; CDR3 protein: CATSRDGFDSRQGFF
CDR3 length: 13; J gene: TRBJ1-2; V gene: TRBV5-1; CDR3 protein: CASSLAREDGCTF
CDR3 length: 17; J gene: TRBJ2-1; V gene: TRBV3-1; CDR3 protein: CASSPPLVAGHQETQFF
CDR3 length: 15; J gene: TRBJ2-1; V gene: TRBV10-1; CDR3 protein: CASSGLAGVGDEQFF
CDR3 length: 17; J gene: TRBJ2-6; V gene: TRBV9; CDR3 protein: CASSVDSGRSGANVLTF
CDR3 length: 14; J gene: TRBJ1-1; V gene: TRBV15; CDR3 protein: CATSRAQGRTEAFF
CDR3 length: 21; J gene: TRBJ2-3; V gene: TRBV6-5; CDR3 protein: CASSYSKFGFSGGEYTDTQYF
CDR3 length: 14; J gene: TRBJ2-3; V gene: TRBV7-2; CDR3 protein: CASSLSGVTDTQYF
CDR3 length: 15; J gene: TRBJ2-1; V gene: TRBV28; CDR3 protein: CASSLPGWVANEQFF
CDR3 length: 12; J gene: TRBJ1-1; V gene: TRBV18; CDR3 protein: CASSIRSTEAFF
CDR3 length: 16; J gene: TRBJ2-7; V gene: TRBV6-1; CDR3 protein: CASSEPPGQASYEQYF
CDR3 length: 15; J gene: TRBJ2-5; V gene: TRBV7-2; CDR3 protein: CASSPTGRVGKTQYF
CDR3 length: 15; J gene: TRBJ2-1; V gene: TRBV19; CDR3 protein: CASSAGTTRVNEQFF
CDR3 length: 16; J gene: TRBJ1-4; V gene: TRBV7-9; CDR3 protein: CASSLALRGTNEKLFF
CDR3 length: 15; J gene: TRBJ1-2; V gene: TRBV20-1; CDR3 protein: CSAPSGPTAGYGYTF
CDR3 length: 14; J gene: TRBJ1-2; V gene: TRBV3-1; CDR3 protein: CASSQEMAGGGYTF
CDR3 length: 16; J gene: TRBJ2-2; V gene: TRBV20-1; CDR3 protein: CSARDMSASVGGELFF
CDR3 length: 15; J gene: TRBJ2-7; V gene: TRBV2; CDR3 protein: CASSALGTGASEQYF
CDR3 length: 13; J gene: TRBJ1-2; V gene: TRBV27; CDR3 protein: CASSLWGNYGYTF
CDR3 length: 21; J gene: TRBJ2-7; V gene: TRBV28; CDR3 protein: CASSPPRIHPGGTGVGYEQYF
CDR3 length: 14; J gene: -; V gene: TRBV9; CDR3 protein: CASSADGASYEQYF
CDR3 length: 14; J gene: TRBJ1-6; V gene: TRBV7-9; CDR3 protein: CASRTPGEDSPLHF
CDR3 length: 14; J gene: TRBJ2-5; V gene: TRBV29-1; CDR3 protein: CSVAPGRQQETQYF
CDR3 length: 15; J gene: TRBJ1-2; V gene: TRBV2; CDR3 protein: CASSGGGQGDYGYTF
CDR3 length: 14; J gene: TRBJ2-1; V gene: TRBV5-1; CDR3 protein: CASPSGYSYNEQFF
CDR3 length: 17; J gene: TRBJ2-3; V gene: TRBV5-1; CDR3 protein: CASSLAPRTSGARSQYF